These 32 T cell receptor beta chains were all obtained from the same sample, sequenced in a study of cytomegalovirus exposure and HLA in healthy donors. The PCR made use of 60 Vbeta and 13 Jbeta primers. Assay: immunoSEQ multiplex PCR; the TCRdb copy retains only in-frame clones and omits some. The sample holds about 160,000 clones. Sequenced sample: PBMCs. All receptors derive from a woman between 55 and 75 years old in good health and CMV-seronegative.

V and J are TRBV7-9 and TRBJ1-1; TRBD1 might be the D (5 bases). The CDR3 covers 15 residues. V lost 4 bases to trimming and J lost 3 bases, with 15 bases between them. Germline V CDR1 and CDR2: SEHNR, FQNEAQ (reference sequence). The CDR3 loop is CASSSNRGTDTEAFF. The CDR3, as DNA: TGTGCCAGCAGCTCCAATCGGGGGACTGACACTGAAGCTTTCTTT.

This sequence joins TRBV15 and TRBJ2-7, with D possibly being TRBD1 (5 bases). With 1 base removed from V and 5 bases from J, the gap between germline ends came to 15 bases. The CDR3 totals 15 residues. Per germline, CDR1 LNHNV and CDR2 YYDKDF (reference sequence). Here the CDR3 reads CATSRGSNRINEQYF. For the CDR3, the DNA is TGTGCCACCAGCAGAGGGTCCAACAGGATCAACGAGCAGTACTTC.

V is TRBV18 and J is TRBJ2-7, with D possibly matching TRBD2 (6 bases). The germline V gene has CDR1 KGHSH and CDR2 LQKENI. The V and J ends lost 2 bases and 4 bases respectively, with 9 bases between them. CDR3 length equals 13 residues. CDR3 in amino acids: CASSPSGTYEQYF. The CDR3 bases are TGTGCCAGCTCACCATCGGGGACTTACGAGCAGTACTTC.

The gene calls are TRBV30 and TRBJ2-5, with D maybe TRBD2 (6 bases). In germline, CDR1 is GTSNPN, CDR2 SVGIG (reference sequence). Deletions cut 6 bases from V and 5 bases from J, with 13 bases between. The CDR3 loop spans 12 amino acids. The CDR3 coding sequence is TGTGCCTGCGTACTAGCTGCGGAGACCCAGTACTTC. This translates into CACVLAAETQYF.

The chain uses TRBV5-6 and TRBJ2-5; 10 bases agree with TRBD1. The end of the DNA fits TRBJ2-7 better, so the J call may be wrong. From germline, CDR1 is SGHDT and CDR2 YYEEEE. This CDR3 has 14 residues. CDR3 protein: CASSWTGGTYEQYF. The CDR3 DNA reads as TGTGCCAGCAGCTGGACAGGGGGAACCTACGAGCAGTACTTC.

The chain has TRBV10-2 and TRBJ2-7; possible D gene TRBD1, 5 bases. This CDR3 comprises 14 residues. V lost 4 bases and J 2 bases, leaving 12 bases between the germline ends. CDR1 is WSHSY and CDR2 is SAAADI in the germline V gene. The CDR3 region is CASSGGQATYEQYF. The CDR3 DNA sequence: TGCGCCAGCAGTGGGGGCCAGGCTACCTACGAGCAGTACTTC.

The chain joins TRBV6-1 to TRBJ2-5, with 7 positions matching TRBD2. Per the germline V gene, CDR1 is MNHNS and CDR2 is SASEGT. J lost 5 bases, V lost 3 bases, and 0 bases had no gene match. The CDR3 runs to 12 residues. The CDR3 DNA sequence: TGTGCCAGCAGTGAGGGGGGGGAGACCCAGTACTTC. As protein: CASSEGGETQYF.

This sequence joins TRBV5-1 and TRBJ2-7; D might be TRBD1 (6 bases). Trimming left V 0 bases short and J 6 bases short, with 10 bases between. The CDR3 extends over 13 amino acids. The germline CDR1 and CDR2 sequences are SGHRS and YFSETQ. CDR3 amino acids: CASSLGTGPEQYF. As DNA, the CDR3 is TGCGCCAGCAGCTTGGGCACAGGGCCCGAGCAGTACTTC.

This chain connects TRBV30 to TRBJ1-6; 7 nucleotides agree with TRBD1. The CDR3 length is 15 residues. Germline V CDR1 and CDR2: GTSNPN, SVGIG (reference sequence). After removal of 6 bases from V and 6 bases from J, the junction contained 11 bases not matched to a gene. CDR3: CACLPETGSNSPLHF. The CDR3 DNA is TGTGCCTGTCTCCCCGAGACAGGGAGTAATTCACCCCTCCACTTT.

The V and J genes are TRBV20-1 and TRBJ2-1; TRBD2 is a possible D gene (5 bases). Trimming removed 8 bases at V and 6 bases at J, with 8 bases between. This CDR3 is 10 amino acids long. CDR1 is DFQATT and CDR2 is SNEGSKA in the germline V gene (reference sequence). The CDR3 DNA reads TGCAGTAAACTAGGCAATGAGCAGTTCTTC. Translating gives CSKLGNEQFF.

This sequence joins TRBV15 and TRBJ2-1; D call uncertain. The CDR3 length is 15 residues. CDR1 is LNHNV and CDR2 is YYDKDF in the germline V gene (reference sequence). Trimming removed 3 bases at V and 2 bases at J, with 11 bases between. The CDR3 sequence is CATSSRSTTYNEQFF. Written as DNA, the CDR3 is TGTGCCACCAGCAGCCGCAGTACGACCTACAATGAGCAGTTCTTC.

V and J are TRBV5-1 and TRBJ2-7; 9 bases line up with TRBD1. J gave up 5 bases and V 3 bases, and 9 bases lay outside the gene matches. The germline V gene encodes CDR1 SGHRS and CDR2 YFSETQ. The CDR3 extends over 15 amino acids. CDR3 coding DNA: TGCGCCAGCAGCTACACCGGGACAGGGCGACACGAGCAGTACTTC. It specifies CASSYTGTGRHEQYF.

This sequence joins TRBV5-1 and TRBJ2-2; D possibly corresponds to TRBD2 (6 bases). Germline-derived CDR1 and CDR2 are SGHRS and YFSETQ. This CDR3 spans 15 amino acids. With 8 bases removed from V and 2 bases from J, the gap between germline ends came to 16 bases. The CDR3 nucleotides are TGCGCCAGTGTACTGGGGGACTTCAACACCGGGGAGCTGTTTTTT. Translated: CASVLGDFNTGELFF.

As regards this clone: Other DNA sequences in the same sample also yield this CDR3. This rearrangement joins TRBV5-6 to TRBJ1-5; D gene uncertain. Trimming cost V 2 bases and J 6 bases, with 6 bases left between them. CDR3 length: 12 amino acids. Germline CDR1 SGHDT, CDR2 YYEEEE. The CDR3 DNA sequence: TGTGCCAGCAGCTTTCGGGGTCAGCCCCAGCATTTT. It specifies CASSFRGQPQHF.

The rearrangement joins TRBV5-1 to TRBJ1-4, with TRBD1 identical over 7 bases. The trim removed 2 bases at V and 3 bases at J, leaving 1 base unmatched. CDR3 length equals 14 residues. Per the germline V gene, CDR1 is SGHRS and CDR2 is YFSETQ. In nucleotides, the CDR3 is TGCGCCAGCAGCTTACAGGGGTCTAATGAAAAACTGTTTTTT. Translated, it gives CASSLQGSNEKLFF.

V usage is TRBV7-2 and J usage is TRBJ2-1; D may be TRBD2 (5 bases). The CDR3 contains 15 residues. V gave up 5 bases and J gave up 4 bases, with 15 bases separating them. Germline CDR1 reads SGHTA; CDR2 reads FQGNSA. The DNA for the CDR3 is TGTGCCAGCAGCCCCCGGGGTCCGGGGTACAATGAGCAGTTCTTC. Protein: CASSPRGPGYNEQFF.

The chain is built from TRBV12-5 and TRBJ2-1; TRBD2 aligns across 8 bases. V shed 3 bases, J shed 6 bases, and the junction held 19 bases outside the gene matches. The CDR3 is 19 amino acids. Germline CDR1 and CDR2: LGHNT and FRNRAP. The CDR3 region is CASGFISLTGRGATNEQFF. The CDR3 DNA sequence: TGTGCTAGTGGTTTTATCTCCCTGACTGGGCGGGGGGCCACCAATGAGCAGTTCTTC.

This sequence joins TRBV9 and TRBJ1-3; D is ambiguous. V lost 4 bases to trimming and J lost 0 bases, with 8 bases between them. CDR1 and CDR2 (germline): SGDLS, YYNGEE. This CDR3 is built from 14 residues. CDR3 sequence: CASSLSSSGNTIYF. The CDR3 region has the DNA TGTGCCAGCAGCCTTAGTTCCTCTGGAAACACCATATATTTT.

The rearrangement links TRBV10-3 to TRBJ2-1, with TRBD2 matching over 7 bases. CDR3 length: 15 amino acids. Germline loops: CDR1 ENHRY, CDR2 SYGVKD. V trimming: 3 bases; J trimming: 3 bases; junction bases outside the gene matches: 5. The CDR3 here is CAISDGAGVYNEQFF. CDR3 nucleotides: TGTGCCATCAGTGACGGGGCGGGGGTCTACAATGAGCAGTTCTTC.

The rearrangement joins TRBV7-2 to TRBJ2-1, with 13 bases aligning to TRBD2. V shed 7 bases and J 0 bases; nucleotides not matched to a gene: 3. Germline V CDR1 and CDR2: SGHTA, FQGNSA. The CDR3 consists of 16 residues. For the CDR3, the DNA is TGTGCCAGCAAACTAGCGGGAGGGAGCTCCTACAATGAGCAGTTCTTC. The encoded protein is CASKLAGGSSYNEQFF.

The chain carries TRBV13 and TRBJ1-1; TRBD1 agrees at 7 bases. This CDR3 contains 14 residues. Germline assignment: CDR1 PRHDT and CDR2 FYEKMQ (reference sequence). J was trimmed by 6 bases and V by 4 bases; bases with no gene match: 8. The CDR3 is CASSSWDRDAEAFF. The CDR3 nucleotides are TGTGCCAGCAGCTCTTGGGACAGAGACGCTGAAGCTTTCTTT.

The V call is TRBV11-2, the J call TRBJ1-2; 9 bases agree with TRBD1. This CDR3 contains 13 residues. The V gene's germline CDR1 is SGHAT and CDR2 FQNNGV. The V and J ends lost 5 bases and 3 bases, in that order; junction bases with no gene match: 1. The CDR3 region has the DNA TGTGCCAGCAGCCGGACAGGGGACTATGGCTACACCTTC. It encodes CASSRTGDYGYTF.

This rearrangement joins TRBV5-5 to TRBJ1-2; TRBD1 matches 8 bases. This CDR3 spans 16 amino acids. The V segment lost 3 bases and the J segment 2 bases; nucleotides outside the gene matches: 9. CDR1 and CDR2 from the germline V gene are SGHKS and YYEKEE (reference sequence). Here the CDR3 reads CASSWLMGQVNYGYTF. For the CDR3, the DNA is TGTGCCAGCAGCTGGTTGATGGGACAGGTCAACTATGGCTACACCTTC.

CDR3 DNA sequence: TGTGCCAGCAGCCCGTGGACAGAAACCTACGAGCAGTACTTC. It translates to CASSPWTETYEQYF. This chain connects TRBV11-2 to TRBJ2-7; D is possibly TRBD1 (6 bases). CDR3 size: 14 residues. Germline CDR1 is SGHAT and CDR2 is FQNNGV. V was pared by 5 bases and J by 2 bases, with 13 bases between.

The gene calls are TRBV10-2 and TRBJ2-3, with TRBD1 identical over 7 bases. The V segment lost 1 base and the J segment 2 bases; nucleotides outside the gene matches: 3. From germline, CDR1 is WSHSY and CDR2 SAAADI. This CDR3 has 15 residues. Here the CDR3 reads CASSEFGQVTDTQYF. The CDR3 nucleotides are TGCGCCAGCAGTGAGTTCGGACAGGTCACAGATACGCAGTATTTT.

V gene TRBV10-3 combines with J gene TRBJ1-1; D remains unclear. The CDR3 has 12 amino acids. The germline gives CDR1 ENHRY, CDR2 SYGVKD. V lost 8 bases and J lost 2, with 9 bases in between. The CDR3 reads CAIGRGNTEAFF. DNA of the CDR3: TGTGCCATCGGACGGGGAAACACTGAAGCTTTCTTT.

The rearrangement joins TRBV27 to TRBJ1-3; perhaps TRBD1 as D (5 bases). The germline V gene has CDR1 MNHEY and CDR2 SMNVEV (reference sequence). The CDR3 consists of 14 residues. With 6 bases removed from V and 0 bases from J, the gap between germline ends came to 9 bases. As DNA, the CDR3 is TGTGCCAGCAGGAGGACAAACTCTGGAAACACCATATATTTT. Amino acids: CASRRTNSGNTIYF.

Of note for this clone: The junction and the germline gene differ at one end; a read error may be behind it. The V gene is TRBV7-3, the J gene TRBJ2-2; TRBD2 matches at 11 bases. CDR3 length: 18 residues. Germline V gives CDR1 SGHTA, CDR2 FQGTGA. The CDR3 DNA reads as TGTGCCAGCAGCCCCTGGGTAGCGGGAGGGCGATGGACCGGGGGGCTGTTTTTT. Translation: CASSPWVAGGRWTGGLFF.

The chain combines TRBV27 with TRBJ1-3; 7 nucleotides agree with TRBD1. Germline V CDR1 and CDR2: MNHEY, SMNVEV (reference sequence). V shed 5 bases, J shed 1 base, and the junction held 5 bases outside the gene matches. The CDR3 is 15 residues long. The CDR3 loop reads CASSVTGNSGNTIYF. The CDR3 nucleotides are TGTGCCAGCAGTGTGACAGGGAATTCTGGAAACACCATATATTTT.

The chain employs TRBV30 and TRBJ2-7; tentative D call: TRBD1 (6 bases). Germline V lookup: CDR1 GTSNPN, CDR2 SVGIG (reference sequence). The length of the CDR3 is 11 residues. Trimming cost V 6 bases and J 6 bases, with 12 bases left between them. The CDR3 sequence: CACQGRPEQYF. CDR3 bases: TGTGCCTGTCAGGGGCGTCCCGAGCAGTACTTC.

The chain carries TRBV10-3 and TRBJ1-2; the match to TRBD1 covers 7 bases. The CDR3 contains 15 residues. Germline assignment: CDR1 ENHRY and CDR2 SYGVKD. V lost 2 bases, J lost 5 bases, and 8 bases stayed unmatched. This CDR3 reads CAISEGGGRNYGYTF. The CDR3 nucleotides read TGTGCCATCAGTGAGGGAGGGGGCCGGAATTATGGCTACACCTTC.

CDR3 residues: CASSQEKAGFNIQYF. CDR3 nucleotide sequence: TGTGCCAGCAGCCAAGAGAAGGCAGGGTTTAACATTCAGTACTTC. The chain recombines TRBV4-2 with TRBJ2-4, with a possible D match to TRBD1 (5 bases). Per the germline V gene, CDR1 is LGHNA and CDR2 is YNFKEQ. The ends were cut back, 0 bases at V and 7 bases at J, with 13 bases in the middle. The CDR3 is 15 residues long.